Presented here are 9 T cell receptor beta chains from one specimen sequenced in a study of graft-versus-host responses after intestinal transplantation. The protocol was immunoSEQ multiplex PCR, while the TCRdb copy is restricted to in-frame clones and leaves out a portion. The sample contains 130,000 to 150,000 clones, nearly 95% of which appear only once. Their recognized antigens are unknown. Specimen: unstimulated CD4+ T cells sorted from spleen or lymph node cells, collected before intestinal transplant. These receptors came from a human donor who received an intestinal transplant.

This sequence joins TRBV27 and TRBJ2-3, with D possibly being TRBD1 or TRBD2 (5 bases each). Germline loops: CDR1 MNHEY, CDR2 SMNVEV (reference sequence). This CDR3 is 13 amino acids long. V lost 6 bases and J lost 6, with 13 bases in between. CDR3 DNA sequence: TGTGCCAGCAGGGGGGAACTTTTTGATACGCAGTATTTT. Residues: CASRGELFDTQYF.

The chain recombines TRBV10-2 with TRBJ2-1; the D is unclear. The CDR3 has 13 amino acids. Germline-derived CDR1 and CDR2 are WSHSY and SAAADI. Trimming cost V 6 bases and J 6 bases, with 12 bases left between them. The CDR3 DNA sequence: TGCGCCAGCAGCTCTCCGGGCCTCAATGAGCAGTTCTTC. Protein: CASSSPGLNEQFF.

The chain has TRBV27 and TRBJ2-7; 10 nucleotides agree with TRBD2. This CDR3 has 16 amino acids. Trimming cost V 2 bases and J 2 bases; bases outside gene matches: 6. Per germline, CDR1 MNHEY and CDR2 SMNVEV (reference sequence). CDR3 nucleotide sequence: TGTGCCAGCAGTTTACCTAGCGGGAGACCCACCTACGAGCAGTACTTC. Protein sequence: CASSLPSGRPTYEQYF.

Note on this clone: The same CDR3 arises from other DNA sequences in this sample as well. The DNA for the CDR3 is TGTGCCAGCAGTTTAGAGAGCACCGGGGAGCTGTTTTTT. Translated, it gives CASSLESTGELFF. The genes are TRBV28 and TRBJ2-2; D gene unclear. Germline lookup yields CDR1 MDHEN and CDR2 SYDVKM. The CDR3 has 13 amino acids. V was shortened by 2 bases and J by 4 bases, with 5 bases between the two germline ends. Full variable domain (outside the CDR3, taken from reference TRBV28 and TRBJ2-2): DVKVTQSSRYLVKRTGEKVFLECVQDMDHENMFWYRQDPGLGLRLIYFSYDVKMKEKGDIPEGYSVSREKKERFSLILESASTNQTSMYLCASSLESTGELFFGEGSRLTVL.

The CDR3 DNA sequence: TGTGCCAGCAGCCCGATCCGGGACAGGAACAAAAACATTCAGTACTTC. Amino acids: CASSPIRDRNKNIQYF. This sequence joins TRBV7-2 and TRBJ2-4; TRBD1 agrees at 8 bases. V was clipped by 5 bases and J by 3 bases; unmatched bases: 9. This CDR3 spans 16 amino acids. Germline values: CDR1 SGHTA, CDR2 FQGNSA.

The chain is built from TRBV27 and TRBJ2-1; the match to TRBD2 covers 9 bases. The CDR3 is made up of 18 amino acids. V lost 7 bases to trimming and J lost 5 bases; unmatched junction nucleotides: 18. CDR1 and CDR2 from the germline V gene are MNHEY and SMNVEV (reference sequence). This CDR3 is CASNGGASGVPGDNEQFF. The DNA of the CDR3 is TGTGCCAGCAACGGAGGGGCTAGCGGGGTCCCGGGGGACAATGAGCAGTTCTTC.

The CDR3 DNA is TGCGCCAGCAGCTTGGTTACAGGGGACTACGAGCAGTACTTC. Its translation is CASSLVTGDYEQYF. V and J are TRBV5-1 and TRBJ2-5; 7 positions agree with TRBD1. The closer fit of TRBJ2-7 to the DNA end suggests the J call may be wrong. The CDR3 runs to 14 residues. Germline values: CDR1 SGHRS, CDR2 YFSETQ.

The chain employs TRBV5-1 and TRBJ2-4; tentatively, D is TRBD1 (6 bases). V was pared by 2 bases and J by 4 bases, with 16 bases between. CDR3 length: 16 amino acids. The V gene's germline CDR1 is SGHRS and CDR2 YFSETQ. The chain's CDR3 is CASSLAGAVGKNIQYF. In nucleotides, the CDR3 is TGCGCCAGCAGCTTAGCAGGGGCGGTGGGGAAAAACATTCAGTACTTC.

The CDR3 protein is CATSRGVTGNTIYF. CDR3 nucleotide sequence: TGTGCCACCTCGAGGGGGGTCACTGGAAACACCATATATTTT. The chain has TRBV28 and TRBJ1-3, with a tentative D call TRBD1 (6 bases). V was clipped by 10 bases and J by 2 bases, with 15 bases between them. The CDR3 covers 14 residues. Per the germline V gene, CDR1 is MDHEN and CDR2 is SYDVKM.